This TCR beta chain was captured in a study of OX40 agonist ivuxolimab in advanced cancers. Clones were sequenced by immunoSEQ multiplex PCR, and TCRdb holds only the in-frame ones, with some missing. The sample carries about 40,000 clones, 88% recorded once. V dropped 0 bases and J dropped 0 bases, with 6 bases sitting between them. CDR1 is ENHRY and CDR2 is SYGVKD in the germline V gene. The CDR3 runs to 15 residues. This sequence was found in an adult with an advanced solid tumor such as melanoma, head and neck, liver or kidney cancer. This sample comprised CD4+ or CD8+ T cells sorted from blood, obtained in a trial of the OX40 agonist ivuxolimab. The V gene is TRBV10-3, the J gene TRBJ1-5; D call uncertain. This CDR3 is CAISESVSSNQPQHF. Here the CDR3 DNA reads TGTGCCATCAGTGAGTCTGTAAGTAGCAATCAGCCCCAGCATTTT.